This T cell receptor (beta chain) emerged from a study of OX40 agonist ivuxolimab in advanced cancers. Concerning the study at large: The costimulatory receptor OX40 (CD134) was targeted by ivuxolimab, a fully human IgG2 agonistic monoclonal antibody. Partial responses occurred in three dose-escalation patients, of whom one had hepatocellular carcinoma and two had cutaneous melanoma. Prior anti-PD-1, anti-PD-L1 or anti-CTLA-4 therapy was permitted, and 40% of dose-escalation patients had received checkpoint inhibitors. Among the approximately 54 dose-escalation patients, approximately 20 had hepatocellular carcinoma, approximately 15 melanoma, 9 renal cell carcinoma and 9 head and neck cancer. Peripheral TCRbeta sequencing aimed to test whether ivuxolimab altered TCR sequence diversity and caused clonal T-cell expansion. Intravenous ivuxolimab was administered to patients every 2 weeks at six dose levels: 0.01, 0.1, 0.3, 1.5, 3 and 10 mg/kg. The monotherapy dose-escalation portion (N of about 49 patients) of the phase I ivuxolimab trial is reported in the paper. The dose-escalation cohort was 82.7% male with a mean age of about 54 years, ranging from roughly 20 to 80.

To sequence the TCRbeta CDR3 region, genomic DNA was isolated from the sorted cells. TCRbeta CDR3 regions were sequenced using the immunoSEQ Assay. Sourced from immuneACCESS, this table was stored by TCRdb with only in-frame sequences that have V and J called. A share of the clones is absent; for the studies checked, an unresolved V gene accounts for under half, and the remainder has no known explanation. The sample table contains some 80,000 clones; only one count was recorded for around 86% of them. Together, the top ten hold 6.9% of the sample. The trial excluded patients who had a history of autoimmune disease or were on systemic immunosuppression. Peripheral blood for TCR sequencing was collected from all dose cohorts at baseline, on cycle 4 day 1, and on cycle 7 day 1. The samples were drawn from a first-in-human, open-label, multicenter phase I dose-escalation trial of ivuxolimab. The trial enrolled adults with locally advanced or metastatic head and neck squamous cell, hepatocellular, melanoma or renal cell carcinoma. CD4+ and CD8+ T cells were sorted separately from peripheral blood before TCR sequencing.

Overall study outcomes, separate from this receptor: After ivuxolimab, expanded clones were on average more numerous among CD8+ T cells than among CD4+ T cells. In the 0.1-3.0 mg/kg groups, partial responders had among the lowest normalized peripheral clonal expansion, particularly in CD8+ T cells. Which antigens the clonally expanded peripheral T cells were specific for was not determined. Low levels of normalized T-cell clonal expansion were also shown by some nonresponding patients. At doses of 0.1 to 3.0 mg/kg, clonal expansion of both CD4+ and CD8+ blood T cells was observed from baseline to week 6.

The CDR3 measures 17 amino acids from cysteine to phenylalanine. The entry retains the CDR3 DNA only, 51 bases that are in frame from base 1. Between the V and J ends, shortened by 10 bases and 7 bases respectively, the junction contains 29 bases. CDR1 and CDR2, looked up from the germline V gene, are SNHLY and FYNNEI. Turning to this clone: The antigen it recognizes is unknown. It has no much larger one-base neighbor in the sample; base qualities were not kept.

The sample in question was CD4+ or CD8+ T cells sorted from blood, obtained in a trial of the OX40 agonist ivuxolimab. This TCR came from an adult with an advanced solid tumor such as melanoma, head and neck, liver or kidney cancer. Recombination connected TRBV2 to TRBJ1-5, and perhaps TRBD1 as D gene, on 6 matching bases. The DNA reads as follows: TGTGCCAACTTAACGCCGCAGGGGTGCGCCCAGCGCCAGCCCCAGCATTTT. This translates into CANLTPQGCAQRQPQHF.